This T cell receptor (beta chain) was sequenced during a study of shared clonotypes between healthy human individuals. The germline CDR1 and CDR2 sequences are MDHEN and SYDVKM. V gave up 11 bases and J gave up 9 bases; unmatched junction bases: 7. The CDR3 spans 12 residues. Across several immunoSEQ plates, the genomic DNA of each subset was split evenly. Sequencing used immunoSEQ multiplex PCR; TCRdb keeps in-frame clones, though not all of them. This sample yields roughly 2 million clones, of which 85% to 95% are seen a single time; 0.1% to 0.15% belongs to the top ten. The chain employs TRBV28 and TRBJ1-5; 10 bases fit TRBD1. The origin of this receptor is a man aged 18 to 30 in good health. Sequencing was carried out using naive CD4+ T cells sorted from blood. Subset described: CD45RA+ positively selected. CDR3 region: CAARQGAGPQHF. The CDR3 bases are TGTGCCGCGCGACAGGGGGCAGGGCCCCAGCATTTT.